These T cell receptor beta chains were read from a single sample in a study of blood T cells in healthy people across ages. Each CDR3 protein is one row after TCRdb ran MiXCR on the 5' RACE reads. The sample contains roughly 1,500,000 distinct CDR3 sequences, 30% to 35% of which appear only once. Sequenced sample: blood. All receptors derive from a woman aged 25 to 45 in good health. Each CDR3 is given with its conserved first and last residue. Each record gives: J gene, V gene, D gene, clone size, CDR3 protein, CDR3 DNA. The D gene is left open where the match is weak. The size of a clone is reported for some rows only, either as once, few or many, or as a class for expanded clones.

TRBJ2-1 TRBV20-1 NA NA CSASKNEQFF TGCAGTGCTAGTAAAAATGAGCAGTTCTTC
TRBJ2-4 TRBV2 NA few CASRDDRSDIQYF TGTGCCAGCAGAGACGACAGATCCGACATTCAGTACTTC
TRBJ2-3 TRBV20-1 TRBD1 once CSGKPGTVSTDTQYF TGCAGTGGAAAGCCCGGGACAGTTAGCACAGATACGCAGTATTTT
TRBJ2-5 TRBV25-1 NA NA CASSEGLQVGEQYF TGTGCCAGCAGTGAAGGTTTACAGGTCGGTGAGCAGTACTTC
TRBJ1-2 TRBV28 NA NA CASSLPRGEGSYGYTF TGTGCCAGCAGTTTACCCAGAGGCGAGGGCAGCTATGGCTACACCTTC
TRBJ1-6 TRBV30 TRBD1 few CAWSGTRTGRYNSPLHF TGTGCCTGGAGTGGCACCCGGACAGGGCGATATAATTCACCCCTCCACTTT
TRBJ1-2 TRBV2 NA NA CASRTGFANYGYTF TGTGCCAGCAGAACAGGATTTGCCAACTATGGCTACACCTTC
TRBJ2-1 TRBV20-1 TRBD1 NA CSANTGTGGYNEQFF TGCAGTGCGAATACCGGGACAGGGGGCTACAATGAGCAGTTCTTC
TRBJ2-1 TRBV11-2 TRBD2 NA CASSFNTGTNNEQFF TGTGCCAGCAGCTTTAATACCGGGACTAATAATGAGCAGTTCTTC
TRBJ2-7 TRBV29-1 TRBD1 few CSVLQGAVNEQYF TGCAGCGTTCTACAGGGGGCTGTTAACGAGCAGTACTTC
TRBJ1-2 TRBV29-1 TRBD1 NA CSVGGTASSGYTF TGCAGCGTGGGCGGGACAGCGTCAAGTGGCTACACCTTC
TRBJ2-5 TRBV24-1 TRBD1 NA CATAGQAGETQYF TGTGCCACCGCGGGACAGGCCGGGGAGACCCAGTACTTC
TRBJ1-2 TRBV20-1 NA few CSARDGEGYYGYTF TGCAGTGCTAGAGATGGCGAGGGGTACTATGGCTACACCTTC
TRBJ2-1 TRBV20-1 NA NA CSAPPAGAIYNEQFF TGCAGTGCTCCACCGGCAGGGGCGATCTACAATGAGCAGTTCTTC
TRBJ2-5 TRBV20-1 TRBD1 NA CSANRGMRQETQYF TGCAGTGCAAACAGGGGAATGCGCCAAGAGACCCAGTACTTC
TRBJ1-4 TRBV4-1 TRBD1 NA CASSPSQVPGQVNEKLFF TGCGCCAGCAGCCCCTCCCAGGTACCGGGACAGGTTAATGAAAAACTGTTTTTT
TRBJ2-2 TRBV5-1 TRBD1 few CASSLAGQASGELFF TGCGCCAGCAGCTTGGCAGGACAGGCTTCGGGGGAGCTGTTTTTT
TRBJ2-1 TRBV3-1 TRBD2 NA CASSQRGGIYNEQFF TGTGCCAGCAGCCAGCGGGGGGGTATATACAATGAGCAGTTCTTC
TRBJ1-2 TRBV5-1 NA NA CASSSGGGDYGYTF TGCGCCAGCAGTTCTGGTGGAGGGGACTATGGCTACACCTTC
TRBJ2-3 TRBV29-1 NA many CSVQWSGTDTQYF TGCAGCGTCCAGTGGAGTGGCACAGATACGCAGTATTTT
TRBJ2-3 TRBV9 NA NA CASSVWRGSSTDTQYF TGTGCCAGCAGCGTATGGAGGGGGAGTAGCACAGATACGCAGTATTTT
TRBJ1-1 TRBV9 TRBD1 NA CASTRDSANTEAFF TGTGCCAGCACCCGGGACAGCGCTAACACTGAAGCTTTCTTT
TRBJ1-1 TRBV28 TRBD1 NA CASSPGTGATEAFF TGTGCCAGCAGCCCAGGGACAGGGGCGACTGAAGCTTTCTTT
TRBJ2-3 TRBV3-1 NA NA CASSQETVIRADTQYF TGTGCCAGCAGCCAGGAGACAGTAATTCGGGCAGATACGCAGTATTTT
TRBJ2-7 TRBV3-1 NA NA CASSQPGAYEQYF TGTGCCAGCAGCCAACCAGGGGCTTACGAGCAGTACTTC
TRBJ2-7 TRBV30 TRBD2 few CAWSVSGAYEQYF TGTGCCTGGAGTGTTAGCGGGGCGTACGAGCAGTACTTC
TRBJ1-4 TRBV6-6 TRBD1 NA CASSLDRGHEKLFF TGTGCCAGCAGCTTAGACAGGGGGCATGAAAAACTGTTTTTT
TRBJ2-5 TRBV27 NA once CASSLQVIGTQYF TGTGCCAGCAGTTTACAGGTCATTGGGACCCAGTACTTC
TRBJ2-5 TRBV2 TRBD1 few CASSVGTVRSETQYF TGTGCCAGCAGTGTAGGGACAGTCCGAAGCGAGACCCAGTACTTC
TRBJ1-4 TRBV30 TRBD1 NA CAWSTGATNEKLFF TGTGCCTGGAGTACAGGGGCAACTAATGAAAAACTGTTTTTT
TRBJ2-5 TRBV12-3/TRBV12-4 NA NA CASSLAYLDQETQYF TGTGCCAGCAGTTTAGCGTACCTGGACCAAGAGACCCAGTACTTC
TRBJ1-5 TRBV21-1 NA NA CASEVWTGRNQPQHF TGTGCCAGCGAAGTTTGGACAGGGCGCAATCAGCCCCAGCATTTT
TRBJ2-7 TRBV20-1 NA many CSARESAGVYEQYF TGCAGTGCTAGAGAGTCGGCGGGTGTCTACGAGCAGTACTTC
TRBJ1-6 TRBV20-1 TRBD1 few CSALSGQGFSPLHF TGCAGTGCCTTATCGGGACAGGGATTTTCACCCCTCCACTTT
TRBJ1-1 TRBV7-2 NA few CASSLVFRRGAFF TGTGCCAGCAGTTTAGTTTTTCGACGGGGAGCTTTCTTT
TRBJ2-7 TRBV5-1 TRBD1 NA CASSEVGGFPSDSYEQYF TGCGCCAGCAGTGAGGTAGGGGGCTTTCCTTCGGATTCCTACGAGCAGTACTTC
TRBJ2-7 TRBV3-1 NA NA CASSRRAGEDSEQYF TGTGCCAGCAGCCGCCGGGCAGGGGAGGACTCCGAGCAGTACTTC
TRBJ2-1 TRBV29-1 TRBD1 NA CSVDLDRGLNEQFF TGCAGCGTTGATCTGGACAGGGGCCTCAATGAGCAGTTCTTC
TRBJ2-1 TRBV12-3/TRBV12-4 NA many CASSAGTLPNEQFF TGTGCCAGCAGTGCCGGGACCTTACCCAATGAGCAGTTCTTC
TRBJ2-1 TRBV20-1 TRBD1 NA CGAPQGVSYNEQFF TGCGGTGCCCCACAGGGGGTCTCCTACAATGAGCAGTTCTTC
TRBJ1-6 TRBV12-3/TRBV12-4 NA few CASRLPQAPLHF TGTGCCAGCCGTTTACCCCAGGCACCCCTCCACTTT
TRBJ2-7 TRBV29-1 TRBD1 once CSVEGGTGGGGSYEQYF TGCAGCGTTGAAGGGGGGACAGGGGGCGGCGGCTCCTACGAGCAGTACTTC
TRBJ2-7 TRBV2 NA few CASSEGGYSYNEQYF TGTGCCAGCAGCGAAGGAGGCTACTCCTACAATGAGCAGTACTTC
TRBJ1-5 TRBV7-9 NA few CASSSWSDSSNQPQHF TGTGCCAGCAGCTCATGGTCGGACAGTAGCAATCAGCCCCAGCATTTT
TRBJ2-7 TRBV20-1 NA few CSANPPGYADEQYF TGCAGTGCCAACCCCCCCGGCTACGCTGACGAGCAGTACTTC
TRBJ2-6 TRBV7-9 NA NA CASSFSGTGSGANVLTF TGTGCCAGCAGCTTCTCCGGGACGGGCTCTGGGGCCAACGTCCTGACTTTC
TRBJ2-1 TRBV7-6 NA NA CASSLGSGHPHNEQFF TGTGCCAGCAGCTTAGGATCTGGTCACCCGCACAATGAGCAGTTCTTC
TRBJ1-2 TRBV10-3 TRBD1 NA CAISESIGGQEAAYGYTF TGTGCCATCAGTGAGTCGATCGGTGGACAGGAGGCGGCCTATGGCTACACCTTC
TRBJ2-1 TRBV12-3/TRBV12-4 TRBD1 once CASRATGDSYNEQFF TGTGCCAGCAGGGCAACAGGGGACTCCTACAATGAGCAGTTCTTC
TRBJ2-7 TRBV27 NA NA CASSLQAGSEQYF TGTGCCAGCAGTCTCCAAGCAGGGAGCGAGCAGTACTTC